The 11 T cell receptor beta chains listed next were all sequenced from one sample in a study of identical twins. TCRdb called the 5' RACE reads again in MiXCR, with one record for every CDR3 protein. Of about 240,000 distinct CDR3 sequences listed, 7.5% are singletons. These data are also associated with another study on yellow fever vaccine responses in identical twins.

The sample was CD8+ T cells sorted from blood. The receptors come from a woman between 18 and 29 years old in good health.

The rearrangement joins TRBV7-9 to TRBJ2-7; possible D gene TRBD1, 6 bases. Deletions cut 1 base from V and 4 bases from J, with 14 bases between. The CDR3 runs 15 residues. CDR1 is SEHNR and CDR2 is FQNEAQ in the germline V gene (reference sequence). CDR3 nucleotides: TGTGCCAGCAGCTTAGTTTCAGGGGACCAATACGAGCAGTACTTC. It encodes CASSLVSGDQYEQYF.

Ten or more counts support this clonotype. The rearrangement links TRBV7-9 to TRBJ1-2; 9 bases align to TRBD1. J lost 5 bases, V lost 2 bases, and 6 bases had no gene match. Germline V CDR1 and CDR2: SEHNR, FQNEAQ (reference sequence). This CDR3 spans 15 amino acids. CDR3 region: CASSLSTGGVYGYTF. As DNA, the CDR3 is TGTGCCAGCAGCTTATCTACAGGGGGCGTATATGGCTACACCTTC.

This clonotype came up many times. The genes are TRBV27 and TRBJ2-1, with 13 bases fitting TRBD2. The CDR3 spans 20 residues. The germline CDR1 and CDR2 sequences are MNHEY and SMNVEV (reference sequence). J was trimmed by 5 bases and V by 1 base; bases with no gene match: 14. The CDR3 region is CASSLFGSTAGTSGDNEQFF. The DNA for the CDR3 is TGTGCCAGCAGTTTATTTGGTAGTACCGCCGGGACTAGCGGGGACAATGAGCAGTTCTTC.

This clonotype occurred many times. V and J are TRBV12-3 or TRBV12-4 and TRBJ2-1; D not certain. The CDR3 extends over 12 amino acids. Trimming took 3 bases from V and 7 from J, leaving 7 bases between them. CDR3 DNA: TGTGCCAGCAGTTTGAGCCGGAATGAGCAGTTCTTC. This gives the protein CASSLSRNEQFF.

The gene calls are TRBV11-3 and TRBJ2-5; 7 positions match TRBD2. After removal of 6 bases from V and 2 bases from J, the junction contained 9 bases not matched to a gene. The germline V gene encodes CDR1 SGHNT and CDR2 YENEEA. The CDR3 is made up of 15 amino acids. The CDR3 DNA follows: TGTGCCAGCAGTTCATATCTAGCGGCACAAGAGACCCAGTACTTC. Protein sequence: CASSSYLAAQETQYF.

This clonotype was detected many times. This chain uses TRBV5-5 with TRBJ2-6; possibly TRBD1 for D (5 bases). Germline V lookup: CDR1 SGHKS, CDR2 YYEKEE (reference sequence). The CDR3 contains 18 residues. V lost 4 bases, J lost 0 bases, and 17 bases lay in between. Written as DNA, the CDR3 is TGTGCCAGCAGCCCTCTGACAGTCGCAAGCTCTGGGGCCAACGTCCTGACTTTC. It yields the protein CASSPLTVASSGANVLTF. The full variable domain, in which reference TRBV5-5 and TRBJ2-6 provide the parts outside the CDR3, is DAGVTQSPTHLIKTRGQQVTLRCSPISGHKSVSWYQQVLGQGPQFIFQYYEKEERGRGNFPDRFSARQFPNYSSELNVNALLLGDSALYLCASSPLTVASSGANVLTFGAGSRLTVL.

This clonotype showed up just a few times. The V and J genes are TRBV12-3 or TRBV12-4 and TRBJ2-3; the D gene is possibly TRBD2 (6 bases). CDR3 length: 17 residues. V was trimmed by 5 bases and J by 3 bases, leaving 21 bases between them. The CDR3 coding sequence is TGTGCCAGCAGTATCCAGTTTGCGGGGAGGACAACAGATACGCAGTATTTT. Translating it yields CASSIQFAGRTTDTQYF.

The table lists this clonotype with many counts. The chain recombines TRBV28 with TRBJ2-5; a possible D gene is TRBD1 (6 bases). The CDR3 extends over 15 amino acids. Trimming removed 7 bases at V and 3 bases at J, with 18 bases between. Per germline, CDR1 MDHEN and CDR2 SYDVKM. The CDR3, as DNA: TGTGCCAGCACCCCAGGGGAAGGAGTTAAAGAGACCCAGTACTTC. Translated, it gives CASTPGEGVKETQYF.

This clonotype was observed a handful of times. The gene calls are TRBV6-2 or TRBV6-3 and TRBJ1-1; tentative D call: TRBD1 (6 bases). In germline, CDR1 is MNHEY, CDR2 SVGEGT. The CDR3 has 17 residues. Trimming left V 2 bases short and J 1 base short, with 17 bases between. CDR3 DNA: TGTGCCAGCAGTTACCTAGAAACAGGGCGGGGGAACACTGAAGCTTTCTTT. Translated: CASSYLETGRGNTEAFF.

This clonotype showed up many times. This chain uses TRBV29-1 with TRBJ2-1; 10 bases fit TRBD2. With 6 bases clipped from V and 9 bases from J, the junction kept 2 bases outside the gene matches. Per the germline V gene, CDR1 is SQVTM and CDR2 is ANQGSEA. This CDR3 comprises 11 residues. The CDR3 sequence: CSVEREGEQFF. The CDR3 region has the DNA TGCAGCGTGGAGCGGGAGGGTGAGCAGTTCTTC.

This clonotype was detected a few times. CDR3 sequence (DNA): TGCAGTGCTAGAGATATGAAGAGCTCCTACAATGAGCAGTTCTTC. Protein product: CSARDMKSSYNEQFF. This chain joins TRBV20-1 and TRBJ2-1, with D unclear. The V end was cut by 0 bases, the J end by 0 bases, with 9 bases between. The CDR3 extends over 15 amino acids. Germline V gene lookup returns CDR1 DFQATT and CDR2 SNEGSKA (reference sequence).